A single sample is the source of the 10 T cell receptor beta chains below, sequenced in a study of blood T cell repertoires in COVID-19. Only in-frame clones appear in the TCRdb table, and some are missing; sequencing was by immunoSEQ multiplex PCR. The table lists 100,000 to 150,000 clones, around four fifths of them singletons. Sequencing input: peripheral blood. All receptors derive from a man aged 55-75 years with acute or convalescent COVID-19.

The V gene is TRBV5-1, the J gene TRBJ2-4, with a weak D call TRBD1 (6 bases). The germline CDR1 and CDR2 sequences are SGHRS and YFSETQ. The CDR3 totals 14 residues. V lost 4 bases to trimming and J lost 1 base, with 9 bases between them. CDR3 sequence reads: CASSLTGAKNIQYF. For the CDR3, the DNA is TGCGCCAGCAGCCTAACAGGGGCCAAAAACATTCAGTACTTC.

The chain links TRBV7-3 to TRBJ2-2, with 11 positions matching TRBD1. Germline CDR1 reads SGHTA; CDR2 reads FQGTGA. The CDR3 runs 16 residues. Trimming cost V 2 bases and J 8 bases; bases outside gene matches: 7. The CDR3 DNA reads as TGTGCCAGCAGCTTACAGAGGACAGGGGGCGAGGGGGAGCTGTTTTTT. Translation gives CASSLQRTGGEGELFF.

The table lists this clone with a count of one. V and J are TRBV4-1 and TRBJ1-2; 12 bases agree with TRBD1. Germline trimming cut 6 bases from V and 2 bases from J; bases unmatched to any gene: 4. This CDR3 has 15 amino acids. Per the germline V gene, CDR1 is MGHRA and CDR2 is YSYEKL. The CDR3 DNA follows: TGCGCCAGCAGTTATGGGACAGGGGGCAACTATGGCTACACCTTC. This encodes CASSYGTGGNYGYTF.

The chain links TRBV6-5 to TRBJ2-7; 10 bases are shared with TRBD2. V shed 2 bases and J 0 bases; nucleotides not matched to a gene: 1. Germline CDR1 is MNHEY and CDR2 is SVGAGI. CDR3 length: 15 residues. The CDR3 DNA follows: TGTGCCAGCAGTTACCTAGCGGGGGTCTCCTACGAGCAGTACTTC. This sequence encodes CASSYLAGVSYEQYF.

V gene TRBV5-1 combines with J gene TRBJ2-1, with D perhaps matching TRBD2 (7 bases). Per the germline V gene, CDR1 is SGHRS and CDR2 is YFSETQ. V was clipped by 4 bases and J by 6 bases, with 14 bases between them. The CDR3 extends over 14 amino acids. The CDR3 bases are TGCGCCAGCAGCATTGATCGGGGGGCCAATGAGCAGTTCTTC. Translated, it gives CASSIDRGANEQFF.

The chain employs TRBV30 and TRBJ1-1; tentatively, D is TRBD1 (5 bases). The CDR3 covers 15 residues. V gave up 0 bases and J gave up 5 bases, with 16 bases separating them. CDR1 and CDR2 from the germline V gene are GTSNPN and SVGIG (reference sequence). The CDR3 DNA reads as TGTGCCTGGAGTGTACTTGGGGCCCAGGCGACTGAAGCTTTCTTT. This encodes CAWSVLGAQATEAFF.

This rearrangement joins TRBV6-5 to TRBJ2-2, with 8 bases identical to TRBD1. Germline V gene data show CDR1 as MNHEY and CDR2 as SVGAGI. The CDR3 runs to 15 residues. J was trimmed by 7 bases and V by 8 bases; bases with no gene match: 12. The DNA for the CDR3 is TGTGCCAGCCCCCCCGCTGGACAGGGTTTCGGGGAGCTGTTTTTT. As protein: CASPPAGQGFGELFF.

The sample holds one count of this clone. This chain links TRBV6-6 with TRBJ2-7; 9 bases line up with TRBD1. J lost 0 bases, V lost 5 bases, and 20 bases had no gene match. Looked up from germline, CDR1 is MNHNY and CDR2 is SVGAGI (reference sequence). The CDR3 extends over 20 amino acids. In DNA, the CDR3 is TGTGCCAGCAGTCTCCCCCCACACACAGGGGGCGCCGTTAGCTCCTACGAGCAGTACTTC. Protein product: CASSLPPHTGGAVSSYEQYF.

The V call is TRBV9, the J call TRBJ2-1; 8 bases are shared with TRBD1. Germline CDR1 SGDLS, CDR2 YYNGEE. This CDR3 region has 15 residues. J lost 4 bases, V lost 0 bases, and 3 bases had no gene match. As DNA, the CDR3 is TGTGCCAGCAGCGTAGACAGGGGGTCGTACAATGAGCAGTTCTTC. It yields the protein CASSVDRGSYNEQFF.

V gene TRBV21-1 combines with J gene TRBJ2-3; the D call TRBD2 from the table was never checked on the DNA. TRBV21-1 is labeled a pseudogene. This CDR3 has 17 residues. For the CDR3, the DNA is TGTGCCAGCAGCAATGGTATGGAGCGACCTAGCACAGATACGCAGTATTTT. Its protein product is CASSNGMERPSTDTQYF.